This passage covers 2 T cell receptor beta chains from one sample sequenced in a study of T cell repertoires in cytomegalovirus infection. MiXCR was run by TCRdb on the reads, yielding one entry per CDR3 protein. The data show over 90,000 distinct CDR3 sequences, 15% to 20% seen once. The sample was PBMCs. The receptors derive from a human donor in good health (CMV status not recorded). Some clones in this sample may be carry-over from other donors' samples.

This clonotype was counted once. A much larger clone differs from this one at a single base, so this may be a read error. The V and J genes are TRBV7-2 and TRBJ1-3; no clear D. Germline CDR1 reads SGHTA; CDR2 reads FQGNSA. CDR3 length: 10 amino acids. DNA for the CDR3: TGTGCCAGCTCTGGAAACACCATATGTTTT. The encoded protein is CASSGNTICF.

Ten or more counts support this clonotype. The genes are TRBV7-2 and TRBJ2-3; TRBD2 aligns across 11 bases. Trimming at V came to 4 bases and at J to 6 bases, leaving 9 bases not matched to a gene. This CDR3 is built from 16 residues. CDR1 and CDR2 (germline): SGHTA, FQGNSA. The CDR3, as DNA: TGTGCCAGCAGCTCCAGACTAGCGGGGCTTCGGGATACGCAGTATTTT. Protein: CASSSRLAGLRDTQYF.